Following are 27 T cell receptor beta chains from one sample sequenced in a study of control samples from healthy donors and cancer patients. The protocol was immunoSEQ multiplex PCR, while the TCRdb copy is restricted to in-frame clones and leaves out a portion. The sample lists roughly 80,000 clones; approximately 90% were seen once. Sequenced input: blood. These TCRs come from a woman in her 50s in good health.

This chain uses TRBV3-1 (or the pseudogene TRBV3-2) with TRBJ2-3; the match to TRBD2 covers 8 bases. This CDR3 is 17 amino acids long. Germline V gene sequence: CDR1 LGHDT, CDR2 YNNKEL (reference sequence). The V segment lost 0 bases and the J segment 1 base; nucleotides outside the gene matches: 6. The CDR3 loop reads CASSQDRSRGGTDTQYF. CDR3 DNA: TGTGCCAGCAGCCAAGATCGGTCGCGGGGGGGCACAGATACGCAGTATTTT.

The rearrangement links TRBV10-3 to TRBJ1-5; no clear D gene. Trimming stripped 3 bases from V and 5 bases from J, with 8 bases between. Germline V gene data show CDR1 as ENHRY and CDR2 as SYGVKD. The CDR3 length is 13 residues. CDR3: CAISDVGDQPQHF. In DNA, the CDR3 is TGTGCCATCAGTGATGTTGGGGATCAGCCCCAGCATTTT.

This chain links TRBV9 with TRBJ2-1, with D uncertain. Between the trimmed V and J ends, which lost 3 bases and 7 bases, there was a span of 17 bases. Germline loops: CDR1 SGDLS, CDR2 YYNGEE. This CDR3 comprises 15 residues. The CDR3 sequence: CASSALWTRGNEQFF. In nucleotides, the CDR3 is TGTGCCAGCAGCGCCCTCTGGACCCGAGGAAATGAGCAGTTCTTC.

This clone was recorded only once. This chain joins TRBV2 and TRBJ1-2; no clear D. Trimming removed 8 bases at V and 8 bases at J, with 18 bases between. Per germline, CDR1 SNHLY and CDR2 FYNNEI. The length of the CDR3 is 13 residues. The DNA of the CDR3 is TGTGCCAGCTCCCTAAGTGGCAGTTGGGGCTACACCTTC. Amino acids: CASSLSGSWGYTF.

The gene calls are TRBV6-5 and TRBJ2-3; weak D call: TRBD2 (5 bases). The ends were cut back, 0 bases at V and 6 bases at J, with 13 bases in the middle. Germline assignment: CDR1 MNHEY and CDR2 SVGAGI. The CDR3 extends over 15 amino acids. DNA of the CDR3: TGTGCCAGCAGTTACTCCACGGGGAATCAGGATACGCAGTATTTT. Its translation is CASSYSTGNQDTQYF.

CDR3 nucleotide sequence: TGTGCCTGGAGTGGGGGGTTCAATGAGCAGTTCTTC. Translated: CAWSGGFNEQFF. V is TRBV30 and J is TRBJ2-1; D is possibly TRBD1 or TRBD2 (5 bases each). V was pared by 1 base and J by 6 bases, with 7 bases between. The CDR3 contains 12 residues. Germline values: CDR1 GTSNPN, CDR2 SVGIG (reference sequence).

The chain carries TRBV2 and TRBJ2-2; D may be TRBD2 (5 bases). CDR3 length: 13 residues. Trimming removed 8 bases from V and 7 bases from J, with 14 bases in between. Germline V gene lookup returns CDR1 SNHLY and CDR2 FYNNEI. The CDR3 DNA sequence: TGTGCCAGCTCACAATCGGGGAACGGGGAGCTGTTTTTT. Its translation is CASSQSGNGELFF.

This sequence joins TRBV18 and TRBJ1-1; D remains ambiguous. The CDR3 extends over 12 amino acids. The V end was cut by 1 base, the J end by 2 bases, with 2 bases between. The germline V gene encodes CDR1 KGHSH and CDR2 LQKENI. CDR3 amino acids: CASSPRNTEAFF. The CDR3 coding sequence is TGTGCCAGCTCACCACGTAACACTGAAGCTTTCTTT.

The count of this clone is one. This chain joins TRBV7-9 and TRBJ1-1, with 7 bases matching TRBD1. The CDR3 spans 14 residues. Trimming took 5 bases from V and 1 from J; bases not matched to a gene: 4. Per the germline V gene, CDR1 is SEHNR and CDR2 is FQNEAQ (reference sequence). CDR3: CASSPRQGNTEAFF. The CDR3 bases are TGTGCCAGCAGCCCTAGACAGGGGAACACTGAAGCTTTCTTT.

The rearrangement links TRBV2 to TRBJ2-1, with D perhaps being TRBD1 or TRBD2 (5 bases each). Germline CDR1 is SNHLY and CDR2 is FYNNEI. CDR3 size: 14 residues. The V end lost 9 bases, the J end lost 8 bases, and 20 bases lay between the germline ends. This chain's CDR3 is CASCFGGRVDEQFF. As DNA, the CDR3 is TGTGCCAGTTGTTTTGGGGGACGTGTCGATGAGCAGTTCTTC. Full variable domain (rest looked up from reference TRBV2 and TRBJ2-1): EPEVTQTPSHQVTQMGQEVILRCVPISNHLYFYWYRQILGQKVEFLVSFYNNEISEKSEIFDDQFSVERPDGSNFTLKIRSTKLEDSAMYFCASCFGGRVDEQFFGPGTRLTVL.

V usage is TRBV2 and J usage is TRBJ2-7, with unresolved D. CDR1 is SNHLY, CDR2 FYNNEI, per germline. The CDR3 consists of 13 residues. Deletions cut 7 bases from V and 2 bases from J, with 12 bases between. The DNA for the CDR3 is TGTGCCAGCACCACCGGACCCCCCTACGAGCAGTACTTC. It is translated as CASTTGPPYEQYF.

V is TRBV20-1 and J is TRBJ2-3; D gene ambiguous. This CDR3 comprises 11 residues. V dropped 2 bases and J dropped 4 bases, with 4 bases sitting between them. Germline V gene lookup returns CDR1 DFQATT and CDR2 SNEGSKA (reference sequence). DNA for the CDR3: TGCAGTGCTAGAAAGGCAGATACGCAGTATTTT. It yields the protein CSARKADTQYF.

This rearrangement joins TRBV6-5 to TRBJ1-5; D gene ambiguous. Deletions cut 4 bases from V and 5 bases from J, with 12 bases between. This CDR3 is built from 14 residues. CDR1 is MNHEY and CDR2 is SVGAGI in the germline V gene. The CDR3 DNA reads TGTGCCAGCAGTTCGTTAGGGATTTATCAGCCCCAGCATTTT. It specifies CASSSLGIYQPQHF.

This clone turned up a few times. The chain recombines TRBV7-9 with TRBJ1-1, with 7 positions matching TRBD1. The CDR3 has 13 amino acids. V lost 5 bases and J lost 0; bases outside the gene matches: 0. Germline CDR1 reads SEHNR; CDR2 reads FQNEAQ (reference sequence). CDR3 region: CASSQGVNTEAFF. DNA of the CDR3: TGTGCCAGCAGCCAGGGGGTGAACACTGAAGCTTTCTTT.

The rearrangement joins TRBV5-1 to TRBJ1-1, with D possibly matching TRBD1 (6 bases). Germline V gene sequence: CDR1 SGHRS, CDR2 YFSETQ. The CDR3 covers 13 residues. Trimming took off 4 bases at V and 8 bases at J, with 15 bases between the two ends. The CDR3 sequence is CASSPGTNLEAFF. CDR3 DNA: TGCGCCAGCAGCCCAGGGACAAACCTAGAAGCTTTCTTT.

The chain employs TRBV24-1 and TRBJ1-2; D perhaps matches TRBD1 (6 bases). The CDR3 has 14 residues. Germline CDR1 and CDR2: KGHDR and SFDVKD. V shed 3 bases and J shed 4 bases, with 11 bases lying between them. The CDR3 sequence is CATSDPGTSYGYTF. CDR3 bases: TGTGCCACCAGTGATCCCGGGACATCCTATGGCTACACCTTC.

As regards this clone: This same CDR3 is encoded by further DNA sequences in the sample. The chain joins TRBV5-1 to TRBJ2-5; D unresolved. Trimming pared 0 bases from V and 5 bases from J, leaving 8 bases between. CDR1 and CDR2 from the germline V gene are SGHRS and YFSETQ. The CDR3 length is 13 residues. In DNA, the CDR3 is TGCGCCAGCAGCTTGGCCGGACGGGAGACCCAGTACTTC. This encodes CASSLAGRETQYF.

This clone was observed a few times. The chain recombines TRBV7-2 with TRBJ2-7; D may be TRBD2 (7 bases). Deletions cut 1 base from V and 7 bases from J, with 14 bases between. Germline CDR1 is SGHTA and CDR2 is FQGNSA. The CDR3 extends over 14 amino acids. DNA for the CDR3: TGTGCCAGCAGCTTAGTCGGGGGGCGCAATGAGCAGTACTTC. Translation gives CASSLVGGRNEQYF.

V usage is TRBV3-1 (or the pseudogene TRBV3-2) and J usage is TRBJ1-1, with a tentative D call TRBD1 (6 bases). In germline, CDR1 is LGHDT, CDR2 YNNKEL (reference sequence). The ends were cut back, 2 bases at V and 8 bases at J, with 15 bases in the middle. The CDR3 has 14 amino acids. This CDR3 reads CASSQSLGGREAFF. The CDR3 DNA follows: TGTGCCAGCAGCCAAAGTCTGGGGGGGCGGGAAGCTTTCTTT.

The V gene is TRBV5-1, the J gene TRBJ2-2; D is unresolved. The CDR3 sequence is 15 residues long. In germline, CDR1 is SGHRS, CDR2 YFSETQ. V was clipped by 9 bases and J by 4 bases, with 19 bases between them. The CDR3: CATSIGFQSTGELFF. The DNA of the CDR3 is TGCGCCACCTCAATAGGGTTCCAGAGCACCGGGGAGCTGTTTTTT.

This sequence joins TRBV5-1 and TRBJ1-3; no clear D gene. The CDR3 is made up of 12 amino acids. CDR1 and CDR2 from the germline V gene are SGHRS and YFSETQ. The ends were cut back, 4 bases at V and 4 bases at J, with 6 bases in the middle. CDR3 sequence reads: CASSGGGNTIYF. The CDR3 region has the DNA TGCGCCAGCAGCGGAGGGGGAAACACCATATATTTT. Full variable domain (missing parts from reference TRBV5-1 and TRBJ1-3): KAGVTQTPRYLIKTRGQQVTLSCSPISGHRSVSWYQQTPGQGLQFLFEYFSETQRNKGNFPGRFSGRQFSNSRSEMNVSTLELGDSALYLCASSGGGNTIYFGEGSWLTVV.

This chain uses TRBV5-1 with TRBJ2-7; 10 bases map to TRBD1. The trim removed 4 bases at V and 5 bases at J, leaving 12 bases unmatched. CDR3 length: 16 residues. Per the germline V gene, CDR1 is SGHRS and CDR2 is YFSETQ. DNA for the CDR3: TGCGCCAGCAGCCCCTTGGCGGGGACAGGGGATGACGAGCAGTACTTC. This gives the protein CASSPLAGTGDDEQYF.

In its sample, this clone was seen once. V usage is TRBV2 and J usage is TRBJ1-3, with D perhaps TRBD1 (5 bases). V lost 5 bases, J lost 9 bases, and 17 bases lay in between. Germline values: CDR1 SNHLY, CDR2 FYNNEI. The CDR3 has 14 residues. CDR3 bases: TGTGCCAGCAGTTTCCAACGGGGGAGGACCACCATATATTTT. It translates to CASSFQRGRTTIYF.

Of note for this clone: Other DNA sequences from this sample encode an identical CDR3 as well. The chain has TRBV2 and TRBJ1-4; D remains ambiguous. This CDR3 comprises 13 residues. V was trimmed by 6 bases and J by 4 bases, leaving 9 bases between them. The V gene's germline CDR1 is SNHLY and CDR2 FYNNEI. The CDR3 bases are TGTGCCAGCAGCCGGGATCATAATGAAAAACTGTTTTTT. As protein: CASSRDHNEKLFF. Complete variable domain (other parts from reference TRBV2 and TRBJ1-4): EPEVTQTPSHQVTQMGQEVILRCVPISNHLYFYWYRQILGQKVEFLVSFYNNEISEKSEIFDDQFSVERPDGSNFTLKIRSTKLEDSAMYFCASSRDHNEKLFFGSGTQLSVL.

V usage is TRBV10-3 and J usage is TRBJ1-1; D is possibly TRBD1 (6 bases). Trimming cost V 11 bases and J 4 bases, with 17 bases left between them. This CDR3 is 13 amino acids long. Germline V gene sequence: CDR1 ENHRY, CDR2 SYGVKD. The CDR3: CASAVQGGTEAFF. CDR3 in DNA: TGTGCCTCAGCAGTACAGGGTGGCACTGAAGCTTTCTTT.

V is TRBV27 and J is TRBJ1-1, with a weak D call TRBD1 (6 bases). V was clipped by 6 bases and J by 4 bases, with 15 bases between them. This CDR3 comprises 14 residues. Germline CDR1 reads MNHEY; CDR2 reads SMNVEV (reference sequence). CDR3 nucleotides: TGTGCCAGCAGCCCAATAAACAGGGTCACTGAAGCTTTCTTT. It codes for CASSPINRVTEAFF.

The chain is built from TRBV4-2 and TRBJ1-1; TRBD1 agrees at 7 bases. Trimming removed 4 bases from V and 4 bases from J; junction bases left unmatched: 9. The length of the CDR3 is 15 residues. Germline CDR1 is LGHNA and CDR2 is YNFKEQ. CDR3 region: CASSPGDRASTEAFF. CDR3 DNA sequence: TGTGCCAGCAGCCCAGGCGACAGGGCCAGCACTGAAGCTTTCTTT.